The clone carrying this T cell receptor beta chain was counted only a few times. As yet, its antigen is unknown. The sample belongs to a study of CD8 T cells in ankylosing spondylitis. Whole-study findings and limits: Blood from ankylosing spondylitis patients appeared to carry a characteristic roughly 8-variant TCR beta motif. Previously reported in reactive arthritis synovial fluid and blood were some of the motif variants.

In making TCR beta libraries, quantitative 5'-RACE with molecular barcodes was used. A single record per CDR3 protein comes from TCRdb applying MiXCR to the 5' RACE reads. The sample gives approximately 500,000 distinct CDR3 sequences, 12% of which show up once; under 7.5% is in the top ten. The sequence derives from a male donor with ankylosing spondylitis. Material for sequencing was blood, either unsorted or a sorted T cell fraction (not recorded which).

The chain's CDR3 is CASSSPEGLGEAFF. DNA for the CDR3: TGTGCCAGCAGTAGTCCGGAGGGGTTAGGTGAAGCTTTCTTT. V is TRBV27 and J is TRBJ1-1, with a possible D match to TRBD1 (5 bases). V was clipped by 5 bases and J by 7 bases, with 17 bases between them. The CDR3 length is 14 residues. Germline V gene sequence: CDR1 MNHEY, CDR2 SMNVEV (reference sequence).